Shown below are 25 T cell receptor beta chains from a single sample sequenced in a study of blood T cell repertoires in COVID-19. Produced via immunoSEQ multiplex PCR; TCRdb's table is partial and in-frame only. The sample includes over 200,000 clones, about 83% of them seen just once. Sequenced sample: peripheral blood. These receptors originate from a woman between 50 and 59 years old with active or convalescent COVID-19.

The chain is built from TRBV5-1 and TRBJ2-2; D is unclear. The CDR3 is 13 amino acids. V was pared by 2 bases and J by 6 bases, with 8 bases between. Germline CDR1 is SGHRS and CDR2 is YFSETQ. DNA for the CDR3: TGCGCCAGCAGCTTAGGAGTGCCCGGGGAGCTGTTTTTT. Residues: CASSLGVPGELFF.

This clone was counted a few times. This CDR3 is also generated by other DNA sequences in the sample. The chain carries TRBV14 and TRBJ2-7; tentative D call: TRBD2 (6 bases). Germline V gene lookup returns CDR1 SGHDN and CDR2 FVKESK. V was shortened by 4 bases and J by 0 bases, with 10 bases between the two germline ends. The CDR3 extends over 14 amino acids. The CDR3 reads CASSRDLSSYEQYF. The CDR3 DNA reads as TGTGCCAGCAGCCGGGACTTAAGCTCCTACGAGCAGTACTTC.

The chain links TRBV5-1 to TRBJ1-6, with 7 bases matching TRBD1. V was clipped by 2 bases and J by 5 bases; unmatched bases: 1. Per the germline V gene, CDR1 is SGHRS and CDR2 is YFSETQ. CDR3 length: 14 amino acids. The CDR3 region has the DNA TGCGCCAGCAGCTTTGGACAGGATAATTCACCCCTCCACTTT. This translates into CASSFGQDNSPLHF.

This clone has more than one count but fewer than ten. The CDR3 nucleotides are TGTGCCAGCAGCTTAAGTCGGTCGAACACCGGGGAGCTGTTTTTT. As protein: CASSLSRSNTGELFF. This chain uses TRBV7-2 with TRBJ2-2; no clear D. V was pared by 2 bases and J by 0 bases, with 7 bases between. This CDR3 is built from 15 residues. CDR1 and CDR2 from the germline V gene are SGHTA and FQGNSA.

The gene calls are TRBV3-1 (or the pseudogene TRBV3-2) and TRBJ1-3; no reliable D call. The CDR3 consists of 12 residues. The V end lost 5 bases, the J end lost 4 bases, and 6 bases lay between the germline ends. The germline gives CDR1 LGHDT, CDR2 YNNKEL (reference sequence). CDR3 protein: CASSSGGNTIYF. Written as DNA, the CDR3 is TGTGCCAGCAGCTCAGGCGGAAACACCATATATTTT.

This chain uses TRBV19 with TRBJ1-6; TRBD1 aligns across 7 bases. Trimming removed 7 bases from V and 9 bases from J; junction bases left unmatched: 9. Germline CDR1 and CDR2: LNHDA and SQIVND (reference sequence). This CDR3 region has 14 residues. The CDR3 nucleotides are TGTGCCAGTACTCCCGGGACAGAAATTTCACCCCTCCACTTT. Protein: CASTPGTEISPLHF.

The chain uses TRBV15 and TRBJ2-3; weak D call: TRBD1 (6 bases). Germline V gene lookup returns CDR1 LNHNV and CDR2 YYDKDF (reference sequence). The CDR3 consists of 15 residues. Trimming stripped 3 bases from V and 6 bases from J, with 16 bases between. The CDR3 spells CATSSLTGRVDTQYF. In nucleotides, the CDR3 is TGTGCCACCAGCAGTTTAACAGGGAGAGTTGATACGCAGTATTTT. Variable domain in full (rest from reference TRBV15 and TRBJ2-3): DAMVIQNPRYQVTQFGKPVTLSCSQTLNHNVMYWYQQKSSQAPKLLFHYYDKDFNNEADTPDNFQSRRPNTSFCFLDIRSPGLGDTAMYLCATSSLTGRVDTQYFGPGTRLTVL.

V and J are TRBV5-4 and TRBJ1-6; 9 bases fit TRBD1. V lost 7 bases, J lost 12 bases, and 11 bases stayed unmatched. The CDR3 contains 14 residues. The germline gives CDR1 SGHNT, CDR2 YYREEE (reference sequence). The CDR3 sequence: CASASPGQGRPLHF. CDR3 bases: TGTGCCAGCGCGTCGCCGGGACAGGGAAGACCCCTCCACTTT.

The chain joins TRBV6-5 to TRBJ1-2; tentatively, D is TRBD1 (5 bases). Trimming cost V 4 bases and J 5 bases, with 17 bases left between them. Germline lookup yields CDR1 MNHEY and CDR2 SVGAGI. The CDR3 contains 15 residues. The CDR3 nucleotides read TGTGCCAGCAGTTCGGGCGGGACCCGGTTTTATGGCTACACCTTC. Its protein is CASSSGGTRFYGYTF.

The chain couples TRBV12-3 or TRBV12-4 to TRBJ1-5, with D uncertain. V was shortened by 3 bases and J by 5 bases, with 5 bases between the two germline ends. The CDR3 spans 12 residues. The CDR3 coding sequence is TGTGCCAGCAGTTTTTCCGATCAGCCCCAGCATTTT. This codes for CASSFSDQPQHF.

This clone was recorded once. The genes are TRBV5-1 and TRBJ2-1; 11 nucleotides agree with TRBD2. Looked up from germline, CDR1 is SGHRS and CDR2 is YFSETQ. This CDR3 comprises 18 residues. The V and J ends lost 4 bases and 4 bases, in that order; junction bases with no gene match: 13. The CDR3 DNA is TGCGCCAGCAGCCCAAGGGGTAGCGGGAGGGGATCTTACAATGAGCAGTTCTTC. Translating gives CASSPRGSGRGSYNEQFF. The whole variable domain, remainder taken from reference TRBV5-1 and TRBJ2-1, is KAGVTQTPRYLIKTRGQQVTLSCSPISGHRSVSWYQQTPGQGLQFLFEYFSETQRNKGNFPGRFSGRQFSNSRSEMNVSTLELGDSALYLCASSPRGSGRGSYNEQFFGPGTRLTVL.

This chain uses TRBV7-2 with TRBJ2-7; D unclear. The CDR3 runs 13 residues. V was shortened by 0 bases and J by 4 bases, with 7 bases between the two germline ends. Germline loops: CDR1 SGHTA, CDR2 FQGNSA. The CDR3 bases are TGTGCCAGCAGCTTAGCGCAGGATTACGAGCAGTACGTC. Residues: CASSLAQDYEQYV.

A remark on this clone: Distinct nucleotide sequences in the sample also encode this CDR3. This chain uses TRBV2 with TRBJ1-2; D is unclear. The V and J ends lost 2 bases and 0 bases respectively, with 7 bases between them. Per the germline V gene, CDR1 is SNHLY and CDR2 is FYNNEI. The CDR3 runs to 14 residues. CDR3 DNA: TGTGCCAGCAGTGAATTGGGAGCTAACTATGGCTACACCTTC. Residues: CASSELGANYGYTF.

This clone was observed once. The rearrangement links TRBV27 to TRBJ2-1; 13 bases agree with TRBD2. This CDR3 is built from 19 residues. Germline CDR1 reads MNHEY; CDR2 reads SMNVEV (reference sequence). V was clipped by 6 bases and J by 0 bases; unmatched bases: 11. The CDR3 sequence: CASRKGRGLAGPSYNEQFF. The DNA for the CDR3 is TGTGCCAGCAGGAAAGGGAGGGGACTAGCGGGGCCCTCCTACAATGAGCAGTTCTTC.

The CDR3 is CASSPDLREQFF. The CDR3 DNA sequence: TGTGCCAGCAGCCCCGATTTGCGTGAGCAGTTCTTC. V usage is TRBV3-1 (or the pseudogene TRBV3-2) and J usage is TRBJ2-1; no reliable D call. Deletions cut 4 bases from V and 9 bases from J, with 10 bases between. CDR1 is LGHDT, CDR2 YNNKEL, per germline (reference sequence). This CDR3 is built from 12 residues.

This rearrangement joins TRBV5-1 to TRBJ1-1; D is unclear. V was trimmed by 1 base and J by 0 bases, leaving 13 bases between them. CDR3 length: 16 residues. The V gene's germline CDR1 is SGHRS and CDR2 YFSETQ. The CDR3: CASSLSPSRMNTEAFF. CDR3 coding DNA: TGCGCCAGCAGCTTGTCTCCCAGCAGGATGAACACTGAAGCTTTCTTT. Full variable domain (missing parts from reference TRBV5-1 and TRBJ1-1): KAGVTQTPRYLIKTRGQQVTLSCSPISGHRSVSWYQQTPGQGLQFLFEYFSETQRNKGNFPGRFSGRQFSNSRSEMNVSTLELGDSALYLCASSLSPSRMNTEAFFGQGTRLTVV.

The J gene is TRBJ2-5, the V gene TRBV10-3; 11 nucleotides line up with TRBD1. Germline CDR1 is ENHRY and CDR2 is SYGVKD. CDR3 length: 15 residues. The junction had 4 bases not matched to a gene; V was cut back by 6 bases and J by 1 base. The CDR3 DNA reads TGTGCCATCAGAACCGGGACAGGGGGCCAAGAGACCCAGTACTTC. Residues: CAIRTGTGGQETQYF.

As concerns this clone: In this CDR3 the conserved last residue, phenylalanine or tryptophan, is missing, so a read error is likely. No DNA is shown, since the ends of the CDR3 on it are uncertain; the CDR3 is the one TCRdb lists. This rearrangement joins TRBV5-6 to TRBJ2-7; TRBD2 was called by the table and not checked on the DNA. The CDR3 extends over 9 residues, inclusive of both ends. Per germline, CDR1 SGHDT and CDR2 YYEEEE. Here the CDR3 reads CASSLAGDL.

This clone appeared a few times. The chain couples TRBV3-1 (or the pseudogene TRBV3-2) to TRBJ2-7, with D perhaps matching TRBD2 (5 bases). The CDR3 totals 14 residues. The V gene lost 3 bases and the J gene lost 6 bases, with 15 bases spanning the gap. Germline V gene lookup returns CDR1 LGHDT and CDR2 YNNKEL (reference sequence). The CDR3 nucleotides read TGTGCCAGCAGCCAGTTCCGGGGTGTCGGCGAGCAGTACTTC. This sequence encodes CASSQFRGVGEQYF.

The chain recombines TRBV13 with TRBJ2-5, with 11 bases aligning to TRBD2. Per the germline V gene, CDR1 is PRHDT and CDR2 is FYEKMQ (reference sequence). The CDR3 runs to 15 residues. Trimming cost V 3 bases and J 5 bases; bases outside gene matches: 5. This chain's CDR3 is CASSFRPSGGETQYF. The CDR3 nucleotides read TGTGCCAGCAGCTTCCGGCCTAGCGGGGGGGAGACCCAGTACTTC.

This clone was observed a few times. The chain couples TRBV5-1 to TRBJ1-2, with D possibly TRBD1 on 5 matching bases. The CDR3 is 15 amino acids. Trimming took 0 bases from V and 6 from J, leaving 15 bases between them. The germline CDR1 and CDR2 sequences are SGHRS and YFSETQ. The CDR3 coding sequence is TGCGCCAGCAGCTTGGATGGCTCAGGGCCCCATGGCTACACCTTC. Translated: CASSLDGSGPHGYTF.

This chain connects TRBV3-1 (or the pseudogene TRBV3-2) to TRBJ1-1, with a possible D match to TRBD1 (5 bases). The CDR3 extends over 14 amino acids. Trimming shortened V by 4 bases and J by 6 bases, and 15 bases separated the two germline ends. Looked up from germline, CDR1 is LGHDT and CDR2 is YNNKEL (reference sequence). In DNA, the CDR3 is TGTGCCAGCAGCCCGGGGGACTTTTTCTCTGAAGCTTTCTTT. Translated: CASSPGDFFSEAFF.

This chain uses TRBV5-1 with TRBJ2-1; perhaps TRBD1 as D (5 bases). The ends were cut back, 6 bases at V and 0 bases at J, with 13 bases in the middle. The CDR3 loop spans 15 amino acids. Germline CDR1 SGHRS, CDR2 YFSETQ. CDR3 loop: CASNVRVSSYNEQFF. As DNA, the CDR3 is TGCGCCAGCAACGTCAGGGTTAGCTCCTACAATGAGCAGTTCTTC.

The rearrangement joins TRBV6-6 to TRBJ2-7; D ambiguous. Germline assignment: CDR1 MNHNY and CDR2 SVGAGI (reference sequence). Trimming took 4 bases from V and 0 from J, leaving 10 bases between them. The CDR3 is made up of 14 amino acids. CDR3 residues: CASSLSPSSYEQYF. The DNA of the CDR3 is TGTGCCAGCAGTTTATCTCCTAGCTCCTACGAGCAGTACTTC.

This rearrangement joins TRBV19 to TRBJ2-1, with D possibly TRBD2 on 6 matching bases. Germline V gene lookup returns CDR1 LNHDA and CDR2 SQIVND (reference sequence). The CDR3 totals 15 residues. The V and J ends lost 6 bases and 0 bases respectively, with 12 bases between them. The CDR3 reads CASSPSDSSYNEQFF. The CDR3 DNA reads TGTGCCAGTAGCCCTAGCGATAGCTCCTACAATGAGCAGTTCTTC.